The 2 T cell receptor beta chains reported below all come from one sample, sequenced in a study of blood T cell repertoires in COVID-19. Measured with immunoSEQ multiplex PCR; TCRdb has only the in-frame clones, and not every one. Of hundreds of thousands of clones listed, 70% to 90% are singletons. Specimen: peripheral blood. These receptors came from a man aged 18 to 29 with active or convalescent COVID-19.

The V gene is TRBV9, the J gene TRBJ2-2; D is possibly TRBD2 (5 bases). V lost 4 bases to trimming and J lost 5 bases, with 18 bases between them. Germline lookup yields CDR1 SGDLS and CDR2 YYNGEE. The CDR3 sequence is 16 residues long. CDR3 nucleotide sequence: TGTGCCAGCAGCACACATCCGGGAACCCTGACCGGGGAGCTGTTTTTT. Translated: CASSTHPGTLTGELFF.

This chain links TRBV30 with TRBJ2-7; D might be TRBD2 (6 bases). The CDR3 covers 13 residues. Deletions cut 3 bases from V and 7 bases from J, with 16 bases between. The germline CDR1 and CDR2 sequences are GTSNPN and SVGIG (reference sequence). CDR3 nucleotides: TGTGCCTGGAGCGCGGGACGGCTTGGGGAGCAGTACTTC. This codes for CAWSAGRLGEQYF.